These 11 T cell receptor beta chains were all obtained from the same sample, sequenced in a study of cytomegalovirus exposure and HLA in healthy donors. Primers: 60 Vbeta forward and 13 Jbeta reverse. Libraries were prepared by immunoSEQ multiplex PCR; TCRdb keeps only in-frame clonotypes and omits some of them. The sample carries around 61,000 clones, around 89% recorded once. Sequencing used PBMCs. These receptors all come from a man aged 30 to 39 in good health and CMV-seropositive.

V is TRBV30 and J is TRBJ2-2, with D maybe TRBD2 (6 bases). CDR3 length: 14 amino acids. V was pared by 4 bases and J by 4 bases, with 13 bases between. Germline loops: CDR1 GTSNPN, CDR2 SVGIG (reference sequence). CDR3 sequence (DNA): TGTGCCTGGATGGGGGGATCCGGCACCGGGGAGCTGTTTTTT. This gives the protein CAWMGGSGTGELFF.

The chain is built from TRBV6-4 and TRBJ2-1, with TRBD2 matching over 9 bases. J gave up 7 bases and V 6 bases, and 16 bases lay outside the gene matches. Germline V CDR1 and CDR2: MRHNA, SNTAGT. The CDR3 is made up of 17 amino acids. CDR3 sequence (DNA): TGTGCCAGCAGCCCCCAAGGGACTAGCTTCTTGGGGAATGAGCAGTTCTTC. It translates to CASSPQGTSFLGNEQFF.

V usage is TRBV18 and J usage is TRBJ1-4; D is unclear. Germline V gene sequence: CDR1 KGHSH, CDR2 LQKENI. This CDR3 comprises 16 residues. The V and J ends lost 2 bases and 2 bases respectively, with 12 bases between them. For the CDR3, the DNA is TGTGCCAGCTCACCAACAGCTCTTTCCACTAATGAAAAACTGTTTTTT. It yields the protein CASSPTALSTNEKLFF.

The chain carries TRBV30 and TRBJ2-4, with TRBD1 matching over 8 bases. The V gene's germline CDR1 is GTSNPN and CDR2 SVGIG (reference sequence). With V trimmed by 5 bases and J by 9 bases, 3 bases remained unmatched. The CDR3 is 11 residues long. CDR3 region: CAWHTGGIQYF. For the CDR3, the DNA is TGTGCCTGGCACACAGGGGGCATTCAGTACTTC. Full variable domain (outside the CDR3, taken from reference TRBV30 and TRBJ2-4): SQTIHQWPATLVQPVGSPLSLECTVEGTSNPNLYWYRQAAGRGLQLLFYSVGIGQISSEVPQNLSASRPQDRQFILSSKKLLLSDSGFYLCAWHTGGIQYFGAGTRLSVL.

The J gene is TRBJ2-5, the V gene TRBV29-1, with 8 positions matching TRBD1. After removal of 5 bases from V and 2 bases from J, the junction contained 7 bases not matched to a gene. CDR1 is SQVTM and CDR2 is ANQGSEA in the germline V gene. The CDR3 totals 14 residues. The CDR3 region is CSVTQGVFQETQYF. The CDR3 bases are TGCAGCGTTACACAGGGGGTTTTTCAAGAGACCCAGTACTTC.

The rearrangement joins TRBV4-2 to TRBJ2-7, with TRBD2 matching 9 bases. After removal of 1 base from V and 3 bases from J, the junction contained 10 bases not matched to a gene. Germline loops: CDR1 LGHNA, CDR2 YNFKEQ. The CDR3 is 17 amino acids. CDR3 sequence (DNA): TGTGCCAGCAGCCAAGTTCTGACTAGCGGAGCGTTCTACGAGCAGTACTTC. Encoded protein: CASSQVLTSGAFYEQYF.

The chain links TRBV19 to TRBJ1-5; TRBD1 matches at 11 bases. Germline V gives CDR1 LNHDA, CDR2 SQIVND (reference sequence). The CDR3 totals 15 residues. Trimming cost V 6 bases and J 7 bases; bases outside gene matches: 8. CDR3 DNA sequence: TGTGCCAGTAGCTACGGGACAGGGGGTCTGCAGCCCCAGCATTTT. It is translated as CASSYGTGGLQPQHF. Based on the CDR3 plus reference TRBV19 and TRBJ1-5, the full variable domain is DGGITQSPKYLFRKEGQNVTLSCEQNLNHDAMYWYRQDPGQGLRLIYYSQIVNDFQKGDIAEGYSVSREKKESFPLTVTSAQKNPTAFYLCASSYGTGGLQPQHFGDGTRLSIL.

The chain recombines TRBV27 with TRBJ1-1, with no clear D. Trimming stripped 6 bases from V and 5 bases from J, with 13 bases between. Germline V CDR1 and CDR2: MNHEY, SMNVEV (reference sequence). This CDR3 contains 13 residues. The CDR3 DNA follows: TGTGCCAGCAGGAGCGGGAGGGAGACTGAAGCTTTCTTT. This codes for CASRSGRETEAFF.

The gene calls are TRBV15 and TRBJ1-2, with 11 bases lining up with TRBD1. The CDR3 length is 15 residues. CDR1 and CDR2 (germline): LNHNV, YYDKDF (reference sequence). After removal of 5 bases from V and 4 bases from J, the junction contained 6 bases not matched to a gene. The CDR3 DNA is TGTGCCACCAGCGCGCGTGGACAGGGGGCCTATGGCTACACCTTC. Amino acid sequence: CATSARGQGAYGYTF.

In this sample, this clone turned up a few times. The chain couples TRBV7-2 to TRBJ1-2; no definite D call. The germline V gene encodes CDR1 SGHTA and CDR2 FQGNSA. The CDR3 length is 13 residues. The germline V and J ends were trimmed by 1 base and 7 bases, with 10 bases remaining between them. This CDR3 is CASSLVAERGYTF. The CDR3 DNA is TGTGCCAGCAGCTTAGTGGCAGAGCGTGGCTACACCTTC. Based on the CDR3 plus reference TRBV7-2 and TRBJ1-2, the full variable domain is GAGVSQSPSNKVTEKGKDVELRCDPISGHTALYWYRQSLGQGLEFLIYFQGNSAPDKSGLPSDRFSAERTGGSVSTLTIQRTQQEDSAVYLCASSLVAERGYTFGSGTRLTVV.

V usage is TRBV9 and J usage is TRBJ1-1; D may be TRBD1 (5 bases). Germline V gives CDR1 SGDLS, CDR2 YYNGEE. The CDR3 spans 14 residues. Trimming cost V 0 bases and J 3 bases, with 9 bases left between them. CDR3 nucleotides: TGTGCCAGCAGCGTAGCAGGGCTCGACACTGAAGCTTTCTTT. As protein: CASSVAGLDTEAFF.